This TCR beta chain comes out of a study of shared clonotypes between healthy human individuals. Overall study findings and caveats: In general, naive subsets displayed greater estimated richness than memory subsets did. The sampled material consisted only of blood, and tissue repertoires are likely to differ.

Germline assignment: CDR1 MNHEY and CDR2 SVGAGI. CDR3 size: 14 residues. After removal of 6 bases from V and 4 bases from J, the junction contained 5 bases not matched to a gene. The data were produced by immunoSEQ multiplex PCR, yet TCRdb's version contains in-frame clones alone and is incomplete. Of a few million clones in the sample, 90% to 95% were seen once. Worth noting for this clone: As yet, its antigen is unknown. This specimen includes other DNA sequences encoding the same CDR3.

The TCR originated in a man younger than 35 in good health. The rearrangement joins TRBV6-5 to TRBJ1-5, with 8 bases aligning to TRBD1. Sequencing input: naive CD4+ T cells sorted from blood. The subset: CD45RA+ positively selected. CDR3 amino acids: CASRPTGGNQPQHF. The DNA of the CDR3 is TGTGCCAGCAGGCCTACAGGGGGAAATCAGCCCCAGCATTTT.